The entry that follows covers one T cell receptor (beta chain) sequence. The antigen remains unidentified. The data derive from a study of T cells in Graves' hyperthyroidism and ophthalmopathy. The study, taken as a whole, reports: With a median lead of around 6.7 months before onset, the model predicted ophthalmopathy. By a 13 V-J model, ophthalmopathy was set apart from stable hyperthyroidism.

Patients between 18 and 65 years old had hyperthyroidism, newly diagnosed and lasting under 2 months. The source material, RNA transcripts, was used to amplify TCR beta CDR3 regions. HTBI primers were the set used in a first-round RT-PCR of the TCR CDR3. In TCRdb, the multiplex PCR reads were re-called with MiXCR into one record per CDR3 protein. In the table there are hundreds of thousands of distinct CDR3 sequences, around 42% of which are singletons. Specimen: peripheral blood or thyroid tissue (not recorded which). The TCR was taken from a woman aged 18-29 years with Graves' hyperthyroidism.

The CDR3 sequence: CASREQGGGMNTEAFF. The CDR3 DNA sequence: TGCGCCAGCAGAGAACAGGGGGGGGGAATGAACACTGAAGCTTTCTTT. The V and J genes are TRBV5-1 and TRBJ1-1; TRBD1 matches 8 bases. Trimming removed 5 bases from V and 0 bases from J; junction bases left unmatched: 9. The germline V gene encodes CDR1 SGHRS and CDR2 YFSETQ. The CDR3 sequence is 16 residues long.